What follows is one TCR beta chain and its context. The antigen is not known. TCRdb's copy holds only in-frame clones and misses some; the assay was immunoSEQ multiplex PCR. The sample yields about 250,000 clones, approximately 90% seen once. These data come from a study of cytomegalovirus exposure and HLA in healthy donors. Findings of the study overall: In the 95 to 150 validation repertoires, a later analysis found that first-cohort TCR clusters tended to co-occur. The study flagged roughly 160 TCR beta chains as cytomegalovirus-associated.

Germline V CDR1 and CDR2: MGHRA, YSYEKL. CDR3 length: 14 amino acids. The V and J ends lost 6 bases and 4 bases respectively, with 13 bases between them. The donors were part of the validation cohort, which consisted of approximately 110 subjects and was separate from the first cohort of several hundred subjects. The chain recombines TRBV4-1 with TRBJ2-1; D is ambiguous. Material for sequencing was PBMCs. The clonotype originates from a man aged 18-30 years in good health and CMV-seronegative. The CDR3 here is CASSTYHRYNEQFF. DNA for the CDR3: TGCGCCAGCAGTACCTACCACAGATACAATGAGCAGTTCTTC.